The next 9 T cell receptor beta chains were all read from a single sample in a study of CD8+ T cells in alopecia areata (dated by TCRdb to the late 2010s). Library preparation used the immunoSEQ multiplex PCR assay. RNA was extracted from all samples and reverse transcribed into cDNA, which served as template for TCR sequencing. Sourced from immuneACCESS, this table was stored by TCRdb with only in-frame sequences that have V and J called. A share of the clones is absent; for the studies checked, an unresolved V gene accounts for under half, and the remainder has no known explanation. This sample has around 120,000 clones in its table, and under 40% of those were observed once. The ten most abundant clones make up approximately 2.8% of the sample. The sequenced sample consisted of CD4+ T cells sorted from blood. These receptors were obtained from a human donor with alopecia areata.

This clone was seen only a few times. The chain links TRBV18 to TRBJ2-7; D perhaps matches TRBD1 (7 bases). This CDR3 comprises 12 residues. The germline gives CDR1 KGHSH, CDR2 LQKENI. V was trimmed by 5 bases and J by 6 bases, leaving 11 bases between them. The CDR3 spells CASSGQGGEQYF. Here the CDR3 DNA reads TGTGCCAGCTCAGGGCAGGGGGGCGAGCAGTACTTC. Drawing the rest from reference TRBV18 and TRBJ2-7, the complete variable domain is NAGVMQNPRHLVRRRGQEARLRCSPMKGHSHVYWYRQLPEEGLKFMVYLQKENIIDESGMPKERFSAEFPKEGPSILRIQQVVRGDSAAYFCASSGQGGEQYFGPGTRLTVT.

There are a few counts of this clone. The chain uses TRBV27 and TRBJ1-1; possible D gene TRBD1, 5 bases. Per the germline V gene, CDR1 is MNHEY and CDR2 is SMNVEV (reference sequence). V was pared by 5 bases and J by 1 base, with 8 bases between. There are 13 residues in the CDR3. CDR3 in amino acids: CASSVQENTEAFF. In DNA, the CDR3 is TGTGCCAGCAGTGTACAGGAGAACACTGAAGCTTTCTTT.

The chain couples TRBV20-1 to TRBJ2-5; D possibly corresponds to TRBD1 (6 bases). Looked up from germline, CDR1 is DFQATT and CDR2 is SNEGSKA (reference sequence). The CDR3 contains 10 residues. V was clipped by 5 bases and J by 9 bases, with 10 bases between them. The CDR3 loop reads CSAGGRPQYF. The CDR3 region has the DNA TGCAGTGCTGGGGGCAGGCCCCAGTACTTC.

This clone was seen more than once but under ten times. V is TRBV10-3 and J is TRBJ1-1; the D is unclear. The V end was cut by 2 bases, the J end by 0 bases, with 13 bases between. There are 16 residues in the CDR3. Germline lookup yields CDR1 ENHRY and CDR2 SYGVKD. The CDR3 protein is CAISEAMGNLNTEAFF. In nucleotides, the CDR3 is TGTGCCATCAGTGAGGCAATGGGAAACCTGAACACTGAAGCTTTCTTT.

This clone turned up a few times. As DNA, the CDR3 is TGCGCCAGCACCACGGACAGGGACTATGGCTACACCTTC. Protein: CASTTDRDYGYTF. The chain couples TRBV5-1 to TRBJ1-2; the match to TRBD1 covers 8 bases. The V segment lost 6 bases and the J segment 3 bases; nucleotides outside the gene matches: 4. The CDR3 totals 13 residues. Germline V gene sequence: CDR1 SGHRS, CDR2 YFSETQ.

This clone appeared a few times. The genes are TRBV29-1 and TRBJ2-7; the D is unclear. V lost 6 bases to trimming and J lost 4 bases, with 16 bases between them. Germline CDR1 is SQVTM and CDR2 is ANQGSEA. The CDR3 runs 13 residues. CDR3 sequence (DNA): TGCAGCGTCCACACGGGCATGGGGTACGAGCAGTACTTC. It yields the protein CSVHTGMGYEQYF.

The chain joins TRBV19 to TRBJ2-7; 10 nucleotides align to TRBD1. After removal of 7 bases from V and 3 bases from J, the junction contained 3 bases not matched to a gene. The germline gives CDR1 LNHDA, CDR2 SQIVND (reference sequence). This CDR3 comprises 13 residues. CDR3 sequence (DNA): TGTGCCAGTAATCGGGACAGGGGCTACGAGCAGTACTTC. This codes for CASNRDRGYEQYF.

CDR3 sequence reads: CSVEIRSTDTQYF. The CDR3 coding sequence is TGCAGCGTTGAAATCCGTAGCACAGATACGCAGTATTTT. The chain combines TRBV29-1 with TRBJ2-3; D ambiguous. CDR1 is SQVTM and CDR2 is ANQGSEA in the germline V gene. The CDR3 is made up of 13 amino acids. Trimming removed 2 bases at V and 0 bases at J, with 6 bases between.

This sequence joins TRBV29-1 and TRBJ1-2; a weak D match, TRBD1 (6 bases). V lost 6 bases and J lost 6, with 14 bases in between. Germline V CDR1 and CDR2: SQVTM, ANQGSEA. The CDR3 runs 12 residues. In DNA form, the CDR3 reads TGCAGCGTAAGGCAGGGGACCCATGGCTACACCTTC. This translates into CSVRQGTHGYTF.